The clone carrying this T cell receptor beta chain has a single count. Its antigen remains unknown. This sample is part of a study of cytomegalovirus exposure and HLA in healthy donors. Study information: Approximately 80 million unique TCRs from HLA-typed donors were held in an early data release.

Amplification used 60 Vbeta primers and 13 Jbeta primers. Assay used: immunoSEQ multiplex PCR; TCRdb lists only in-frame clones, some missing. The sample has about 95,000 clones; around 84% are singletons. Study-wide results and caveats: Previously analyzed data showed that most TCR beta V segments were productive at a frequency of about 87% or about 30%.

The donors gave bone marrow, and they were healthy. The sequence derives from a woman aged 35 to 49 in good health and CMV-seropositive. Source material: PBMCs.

CDR3: CASSRGGALEQYF. In DNA, the CDR3 is TGTGCCAGCAGTCGGGGGGGGGCCCTCGAGCAGTACTTC. The gene calls are TRBV28 and TRBJ2-5; 8 nucleotides agree with TRBD2. Matching the DNA end better, TRBJ2-7 makes the J call doubtful. This CDR3 contains 13 residues. Germline CDR1 MDHEN, CDR2 SYDVKM.